This TCR beta chain was profiled in a study of blood T cell repertoires in COVID-19. The CDR3 extends over 17 amino acids. V dropped 1 base and J dropped 0; count of bases not matched to a gene: 6. Germline assignment: CDR1 LNHNV and CDR2 YYDKDF (reference sequence). This clone was seen a handful of times. Generated by immunoSEQ multiplex PCR, the TCRdb table keeps only in-frame clones and is missing some. Of around 200,000 clones listed, about 82% are singletons. The gene calls are TRBV15 and TRBJ1-5, with TRBD1 matching 7 bases. The sample comprised PBMCs or T cells enriched from blood (not recorded which). This receptor was taken from a man aged 35-49 years with acute COVID-19. The CDR3 DNA is TGTGCCACCAGCAGAGCGGCGCAGGGGGTTAGCAATCAGCCCCAGCATTTT. Protein product: CATSRAAQGVSNQPQHF.